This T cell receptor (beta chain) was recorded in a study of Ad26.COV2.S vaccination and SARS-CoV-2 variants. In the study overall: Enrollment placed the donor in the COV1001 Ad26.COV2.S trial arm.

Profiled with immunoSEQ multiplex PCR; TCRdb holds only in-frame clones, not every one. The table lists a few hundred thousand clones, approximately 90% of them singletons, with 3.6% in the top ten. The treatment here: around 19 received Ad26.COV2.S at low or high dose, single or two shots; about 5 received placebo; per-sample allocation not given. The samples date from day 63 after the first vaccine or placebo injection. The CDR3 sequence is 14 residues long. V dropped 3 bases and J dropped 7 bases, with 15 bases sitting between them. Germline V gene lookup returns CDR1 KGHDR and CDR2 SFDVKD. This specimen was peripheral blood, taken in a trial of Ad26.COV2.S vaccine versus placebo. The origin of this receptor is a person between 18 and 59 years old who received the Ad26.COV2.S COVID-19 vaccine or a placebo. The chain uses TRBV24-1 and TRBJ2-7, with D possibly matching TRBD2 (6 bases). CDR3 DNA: TGTGCCACCAGTGATACTGGGACGGGGAGGGAGCAGTACTTC. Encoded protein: CATSDTGTGREQYF.